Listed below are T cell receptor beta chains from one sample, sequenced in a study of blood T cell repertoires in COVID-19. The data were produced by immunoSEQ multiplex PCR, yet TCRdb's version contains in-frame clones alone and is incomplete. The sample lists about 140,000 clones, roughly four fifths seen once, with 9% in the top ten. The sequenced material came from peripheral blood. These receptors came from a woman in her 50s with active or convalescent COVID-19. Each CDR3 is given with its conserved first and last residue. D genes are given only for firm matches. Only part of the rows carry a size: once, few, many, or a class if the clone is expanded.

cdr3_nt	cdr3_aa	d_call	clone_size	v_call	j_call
TGTGCCAGCAGCCCACGGACAGGGGGCCGCGAGCAGTACTTC	CASSPRTGGREQYF	TRBD1	NA	TRBV7-2	TRBJ2-7
TGTGCCAGCAGCGCGATGCGGGGGAACACTGAAGCTTTCTTT	CASSAMRGNTEAFF	NA	NA	TRBV7-2	TRBJ1-1
TGCGCCAGCAGCCAGCGGAAGCGGGGGGTCTACGAGCAGTACTTC	CASSQRKRGVYEQYF	TRBD2	many	TRBV4-3	TRBJ2-7
TGCGCCAGCAGCTTGGCCGAAGCGGGAGGAAACACCGGGGAGCTGTTTTTT	CASSLAEAGGNTGELFF	TRBD2	once	TRBV5-1	TRBJ2-2
TGTGCCATCAGTGAGTCGGGCCAGTATAGCGGGGGAGACTCCTACGAGCAGTACTTC	CAISESGQYSGGDSYEQYF	TRBD2	NA	TRBV10-3	TRBJ2-7
TGCAGCGTTGAAGGCGATACAGAAAACTATGGCTACACCTTC	CSVEGDTENYGYTF	NA	NA	TRBV29-1	TRBJ1-2
TGTGCCAGCAGCTTAGACCCCAGGGGGAACACTGAAGCTTTCTTT	CASSLDPRGNTEAFF	NA	NA	TRBV7-8	TRBJ1-1
TGTGCCAGCAGCGTAGGTTCCCAATCGGGCTATGGCTACACCTTC	CASSVGSQSGYGYTF	NA	few	TRBV9	TRBJ1-2
TGTGCCAGCAGTGAGTTCAGGGTTTCGACAGATACGCAGTATTTT	CASSEFRVSTDTQYF	NA	NA	TRBV2	TRBJ2-3
TGTGCCAGCAGCTTAGTCGCAGGGGTCTTAGCCAACTATGGCTACACCTTC	CASSLVAGVLANYGYTF	NA	NA	TRBV7-2	TRBJ1-2
TGCAGCGTACTACCCAGACTAGCGGATCACAATGAGCAGTTCTTC	CSVLPRLADHNEQFF	TRBD2	NA	TRBV29-1	TRBJ2-1
TGTGCCTGGAGTGTAGACAGGGTAAGGAAAGGTGATCAGCCCCAGCATTTT	CAWSVDRVRKGDQPQHF	TRBD1	NA	TRBV30	TRBJ1-5
TGTGCCAGCAGCTTTCAGGCCGTAAGCACCGGGGAGCTGTTTTTT	CASSFQAVSTGELFF	NA	NA	TRBV7-6	TRBJ2-2